The 3 T cell receptor beta chains in this list originate from one sample, sequenced in a study of blood T cell repertoires in COVID-19. The protocol was immunoSEQ multiplex PCR, while the TCRdb copy is restricted to in-frame clones and leaves out a portion. The sample holds under 200,000 clones, about 85% seen once. Material: peripheral blood. The receptors here all came from a man in his 60s with active or convalescent COVID-19.

V and J are TRBV7-3 and TRBJ2-2; 9 bases are a match to TRBD1. V was clipped by 4 bases and J by 7 bases; unmatched bases: 7. CDR3 size: 15 residues. Per the germline V gene, CDR1 is SGHTA and CDR2 is FQGTGA. DNA for the CDR3: TGTGCCAGCAGCTACACAGGGGGCGAGTACGGGGAGCTGTTTTTT. This gives the protein CASSYTGGEYGELFF.

The J gene is TRBJ2-1, the V gene TRBV5-6; 8 positions match TRBD1. Germline assignment: CDR1 SGHDT and CDR2 YYEEEE. J was trimmed by 14 bases and V by 3 bases; bases with no gene match: 13. There are 14 residues in the CDR3. CDR3 protein: CASSYVQGARREFF. The CDR3 DNA reads TGTGCCAGCAGCTACGTGCAGGGGGCCCGCCGGGAGTTCTTC.

This CDR3 is CASTRQGYTEAFF. The CDR3 bases are TGTGCCAGCACTAGACAGGGGTACACTGAAGCTTTCTTT. This chain uses TRBV6-5 with TRBJ1-1; the match to TRBD1 covers 8 bases. CDR3 length: 13 residues. Trimming took 7 bases from V and 3 from J; bases not matched to a gene: 4. Germline V gives CDR1 MNHEY, CDR2 SVGAGI.